The 13 T cell receptor beta chains listed next were all sequenced from one sample in a study of cytomegalovirus exposure and HLA in healthy donors. It was with 60 Vbeta and 13 Jbeta primers that the PCR ran. Libraries were prepared by immunoSEQ multiplex PCR; TCRdb keeps only in-frame clonotypes and omits some of them. The table shows 100,000 to 150,000 clones, with 78% occurring only once. Sequencing was done on a sample of PBMCs. Receptors were obtained from a woman aged 40 to 50 in good health and CMV-seronegative.

This clone has only one observation. The genes are TRBV7-6 and TRBJ2-2; D may be TRBD2 (5 bases). V was pared by 5 bases and J by 0 bases, with 16 bases between. This CDR3 is built from 17 residues. Per the germline V gene, CDR1 is SGHVS and CDR2 is FNYEAQ. CDR3 protein: CASSTRTGATNTGELFF. CDR3 DNA: TGTGCCAGCAGCACACGGACTGGCGCAACGAACACCGGGGAGCTGTTTTTT.

The chain joins TRBV15 to TRBJ2-3, with 7 positions matching TRBD1. V shed 1 base and J 2 bases; nucleotides not matched to a gene: 6. Germline CDR1 and CDR2: LNHNV and YYDKDF (reference sequence). This CDR3 is built from 16 residues. CDR3 amino acids: CATSRGVGGYTDTQYF. The CDR3 region has the DNA TGTGCCACCAGCAGAGGAGTAGGGGGCTACACAGATACGCAGTATTTT.

The V gene is TRBV15, the J gene TRBJ1-2; no reliable D call. Germline V gene data show CDR1 as LNHNV and CDR2 as YYDKDF (reference sequence). V was cut by 0 bases and J by 1 base, with 12 bases left in between. This CDR3 comprises 16 residues. The CDR3 region is CATSRDRVVGNYGYTF. The DNA for the CDR3 is TGTGCCACCAGCAGAGATCGGGTGGTCGGTAACTATGGCTACACCTTC.

V and J are TRBV10-2 and TRBJ1-3; a possible D gene is TRBD1 (5 bases). The V gene lost 2 bases and the J gene lost 0 bases, with 14 bases spanning the gap. This CDR3 is 17 amino acids long. The germline gives CDR1 WSHSY, CDR2 SAAADI. DNA for the CDR3: TGCGCCAGCAGTGAGGGAAGGGGAGGTAGCTCTGGAAACACCATATATTTT. Protein sequence: CASSEGRGGSSGNTIYF.

The rearrangement joins TRBV5-1 to TRBJ2-5, with TRBD2 matching 8 bases. The V gene end was trimmed by 0 bases and the J gene end by 2 bases; junction bases not matched to a gene: 9. The CDR3 is 17 amino acids. CDR1 and CDR2 from the germline V gene are SGHRS and YFSETQ. CDR3 DNA: TGCGCCAGCAGCTTGGCCAGGTTAGCGGGGACGCAAGAGACCCAGTACTTC. Translating gives CASSLARLAGTQETQYF.

The chain employs TRBV7-2 and TRBJ2-7; tentative D call: TRBD1 (5 bases). The CDR3 loop spans 15 amino acids. Trimming removed 2 bases from V and 0 bases from J, with 11 bases in between. From germline, CDR1 is SGHTA and CDR2 FQGNSA. CDR3 DNA sequence: TGTGCCAGCAGCTTACAGGGAAGTAGCTCCTACGAGCAGTACTTC. Its translation is CASSLQGSSSYEQYF.

The V gene is TRBV9, the J gene TRBJ2-3; 7 bases are a match to TRBD2. Germline V gives CDR1 SGDLS, CDR2 YYNGEE. There are 11 residues in the CDR3. With 7 bases clipped from V and 4 bases from J, the junction kept 0 bases outside the gene matches. The CDR3 sequence is CASGGADTQYF. As DNA, the CDR3 is TGTGCCAGCGGGGGGGCAGATACGCAGTATTTT. Full variable domain (outside the CDR3, taken from reference TRBV9 and TRBJ2-3): DSGVTQTPKHLITATGQRVTLRCSPRSGDLSVYWYQQSLDQGLQFLIQYYNGEERAKGNILERFSAQQFPDLHSELNLSSLELGDSALYFCASGGADTQYFGPGTRLTVL.

This clone was recorded once. V and J are TRBV7-6 and TRBJ2-7; 10 positions agree with TRBD1. V dropped 1 base and J dropped 5; count of bases not matched to a gene: 11. The CDR3 spans 17 residues. Germline loops: CDR1 SGHVS, CDR2 FNYEAQ. CDR3 DNA sequence: TGTGCCAGCAGCTTAGAACTTCCGGGACAGGGGATGGACGAGCAGTACTTC. Translated: CASSLELPGQGMDEQYF.

V usage is TRBV5-5 and J usage is TRBJ2-7; possibly TRBD1 for D (5 bases). The V gene's germline CDR1 is SGHKS and CDR2 YYEKEE (reference sequence). Trimming cost V 4 bases and J 1 base, with 6 bases left between them. The CDR3 loop spans 12 amino acids. CDR3 DNA: TGTGCCAGCAGCCGACAGTCCTACGAGCAGTACTTC. Its translation is CASSRQSYEQYF. The full variable domain, with the rest looked up from reference TRBV5-5 and TRBJ2-7, is DAGVTQSPTHLIKTRGQQVTLRCSPISGHKSVSWYQQVLGQGPQFIFQYYEKEERGRGNFPDRFSARQFPNYSSELNVNALLLGDSALYLCASSRQSYEQYFGPGTRLTVT.

This clone has a handful of counts. The V call is TRBV5-1, the J call TRBJ2-7, with D perhaps TRBD1 (6 bases). Germline lookup yields CDR1 SGHRS and CDR2 YFSETQ. CDR3 length: 14 residues. Between the trimmed V and J ends, which lost 0 bases and 2 bases, there was a span of 9 bases. The CDR3 coding sequence is TGCGCCAGCAGCTTGGGAGCAGGGGCCTACGAGCAGTACTTC. Amino acid sequence: CASSLGAGAYEQYF.

The CDR3 loop is CASSQFEQGGGNTIYF. The CDR3 DNA reads as TGCGCCAGCAGCCAATTTGAACAGGGCGGAGGAAACACCATATATTTT. This chain uses TRBV4-1 with TRBJ1-3; the D gene is possibly TRBD1 (6 bases). The V gene's germline CDR1 is MGHRA and CDR2 YSYEKL. The CDR3 runs to 16 residues. V was cut by 2 bases and J by 4 bases, with 15 bases left in between.

The gene calls are TRBV30 and TRBJ2-1; a possible D gene is TRBD2 (7 bases). Germline V CDR1 and CDR2: GTSNPN, SVGIG (reference sequence). The CDR3 spans 14 residues. Trimming removed 2 bases at V and 2 bases at J, with 10 bases between. CDR3 sequence (DNA): TGTGCCTGGAGTAGGGGGGGCCCCTACAATGAGCAGTTCTTC. It encodes CAWSRGGPYNEQFF. Together with reference TRBV30 and TRBJ2-1, the CDR3 gives the full variable domain: SQTIHQWPATLVQPVGSPLSLECTVEGTSNPNLYWYRQAAGRGLQLLFYSVGIGQISSEVPQNLSASRPQDRQFILSSKKLLLSDSGFYLCAWSRGGPYNEQFFGPGTRLTVL.

V gene TRBV27 combines with J gene TRBJ1-5; 7 bases map to TRBD1. V lost 8 bases and J lost 5; bases outside the gene matches: 9. This CDR3 comprises 14 residues. In germline, CDR1 is MNHEY, CDR2 SMNVEV (reference sequence). The CDR3 sequence: CASGQQGWDQPQHF. CDR3 DNA: TGTGCCAGCGGACAACAGGGGTGGGATCAGCCCCAGCATTTT.